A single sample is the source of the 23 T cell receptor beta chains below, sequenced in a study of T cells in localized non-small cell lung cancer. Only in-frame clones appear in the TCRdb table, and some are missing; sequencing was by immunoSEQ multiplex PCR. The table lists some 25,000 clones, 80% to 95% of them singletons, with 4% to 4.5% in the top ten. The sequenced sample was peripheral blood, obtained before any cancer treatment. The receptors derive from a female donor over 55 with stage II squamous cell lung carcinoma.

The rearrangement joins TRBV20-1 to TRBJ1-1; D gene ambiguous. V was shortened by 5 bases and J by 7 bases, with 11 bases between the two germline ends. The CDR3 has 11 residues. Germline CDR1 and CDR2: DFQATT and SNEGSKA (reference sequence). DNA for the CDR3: TGCAGTGCTGACCCACCAAATGAAGCTTTCTTT. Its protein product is CSADPPNEAFF.

DNA for the CDR3: TGTGCCAGCAGTTACGGCTACAGGTCAACTAATGAAAAACTGTTTTTT. Protein sequence: CASSYGYRSTNEKLFF. This sequence joins TRBV6-5 and TRBJ1-4; tentatively, D is TRBD1 (5 bases). This CDR3 is built from 16 residues. Trimming shortened V by 2 bases and J by 0 bases, and 10 bases separated the two germline ends. Per the germline V gene, CDR1 is MNHEY and CDR2 is SVGAGI.

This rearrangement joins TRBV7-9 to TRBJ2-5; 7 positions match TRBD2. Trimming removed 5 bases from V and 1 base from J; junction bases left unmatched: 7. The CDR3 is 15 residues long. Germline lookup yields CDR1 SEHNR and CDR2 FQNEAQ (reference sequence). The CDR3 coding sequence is TGTGCCAGCAGCCAGAAGGGAGGGGTCCAAGAGACCCAGTACTTC. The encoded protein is CASSQKGGVQETQYF.

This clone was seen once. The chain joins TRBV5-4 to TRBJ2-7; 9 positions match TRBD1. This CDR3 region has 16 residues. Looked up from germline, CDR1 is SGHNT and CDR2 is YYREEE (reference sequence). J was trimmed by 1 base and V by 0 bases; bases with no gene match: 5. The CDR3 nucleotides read TGTGCCAGCAGCTTGGAAACCGGGACAGGGTCCTACGAGCAGTACTTC. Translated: CASSLETGTGSYEQYF.

This CDR3 is CASSQAGTGAVGEQFF. CDR3 sequence (DNA): TGTGCCAGCAGCCAAGCTGGGACAGGGGCCGTCGGAGAGCAGTTCTTC. The chain combines TRBV14 with TRBJ2-1; 10 positions match TRBD1. Trimming cost V 1 base and J 10 bases; bases outside gene matches: 10. The CDR3 sequence is 16 residues long. Germline values: CDR1 SGHDN, CDR2 FVKESK. Full variable domain (remainder filled in from reference TRBV14 and TRBJ2-1): EAGVTQFPSHSVIEKGQTVTLRCDPISGHDNLYWYRRVMGKEIKFLLHFVKESKQDESGMPNNRFLAERTGGTYSTLKVQPAELEDSGVYFCASSQAGTGAVGEQFFGPGTRLTVL.

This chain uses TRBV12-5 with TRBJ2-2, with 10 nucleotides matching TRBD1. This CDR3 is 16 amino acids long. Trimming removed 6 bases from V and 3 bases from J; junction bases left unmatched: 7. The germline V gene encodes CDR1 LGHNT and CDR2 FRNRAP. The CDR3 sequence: CASGWPGTGDTGELFF. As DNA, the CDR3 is TGTGCTAGTGGCTGGCCCGGGACAGGGGACACCGGGGAGCTGTTTTTT.

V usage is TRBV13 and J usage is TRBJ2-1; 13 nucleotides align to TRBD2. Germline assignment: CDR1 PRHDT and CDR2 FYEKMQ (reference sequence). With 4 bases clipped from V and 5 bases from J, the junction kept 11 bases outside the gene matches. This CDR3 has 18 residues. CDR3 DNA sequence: TGTGCCAGCAGCTCCGGACTAGCGGGAGAATGGGGGGACAATGAGCAGTTCTTC. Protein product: CASSSGLAGEWGDNEQFF.

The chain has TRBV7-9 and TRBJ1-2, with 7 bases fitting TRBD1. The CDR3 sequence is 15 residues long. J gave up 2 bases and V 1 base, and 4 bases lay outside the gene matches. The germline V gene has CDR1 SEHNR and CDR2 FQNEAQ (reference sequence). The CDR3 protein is CASSLVPTGNYGYTF. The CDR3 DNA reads TGTGCCAGCAGCTTAGTCCCGACAGGGAACTATGGCTACACCTTC.

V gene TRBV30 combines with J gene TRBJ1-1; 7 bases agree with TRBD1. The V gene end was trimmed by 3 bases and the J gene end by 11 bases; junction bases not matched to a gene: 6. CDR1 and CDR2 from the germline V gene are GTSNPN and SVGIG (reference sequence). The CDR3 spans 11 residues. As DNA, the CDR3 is TGTGCCTGGAGGGGAACAGGGGACGCTTTCTTT. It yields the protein CAWRGTGDAFF.

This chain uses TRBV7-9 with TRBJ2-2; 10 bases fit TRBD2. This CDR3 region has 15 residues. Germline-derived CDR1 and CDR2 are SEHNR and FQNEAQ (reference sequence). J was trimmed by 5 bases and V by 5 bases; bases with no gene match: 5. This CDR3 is CASSPTSGNTGELFF. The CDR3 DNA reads TGTGCCAGCAGCCCTACTAGCGGGAATACCGGGGAGCTGTTTTTT.

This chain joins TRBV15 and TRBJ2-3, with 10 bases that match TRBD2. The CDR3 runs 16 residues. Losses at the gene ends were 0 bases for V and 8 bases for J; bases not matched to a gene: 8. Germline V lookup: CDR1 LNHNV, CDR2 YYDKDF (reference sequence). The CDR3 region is CATSRDGPASGGTQYF. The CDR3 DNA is TGTGCCACCAGCAGAGATGGGCCGGCTAGCGGGGGTACGCAGTATTTT.

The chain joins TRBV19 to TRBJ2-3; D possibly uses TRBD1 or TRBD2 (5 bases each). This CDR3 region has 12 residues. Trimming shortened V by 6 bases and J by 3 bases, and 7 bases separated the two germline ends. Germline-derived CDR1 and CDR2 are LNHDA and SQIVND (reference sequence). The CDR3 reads CASRGDTDTQYF. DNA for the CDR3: TGTGCCAGTAGGGGGGATACAGATACGCAGTATTTT.

Here the CDR3 DNA reads TGTGCCAGCAGCCCGGCTAGCGGGGCGAGGGAGACCGGGGAGCTGTTTTTT. Its protein is CASSPASGARETGELFF. The chain employs TRBV7-2 and TRBJ2-2, with 9 positions matching TRBD2. CDR1 is SGHTA and CDR2 is FQGNSA in the germline V gene. V lost 5 bases and J lost 5; bases outside the gene matches: 12. The CDR3 is 17 amino acids.

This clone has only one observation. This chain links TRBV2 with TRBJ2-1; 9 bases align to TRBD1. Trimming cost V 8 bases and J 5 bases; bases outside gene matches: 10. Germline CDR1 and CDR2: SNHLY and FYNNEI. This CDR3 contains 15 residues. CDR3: CASRTLQGADNEQFF. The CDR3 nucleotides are TGTGCCAGCCGGACCTTACAGGGGGCCGACAATGAGCAGTTCTTC.

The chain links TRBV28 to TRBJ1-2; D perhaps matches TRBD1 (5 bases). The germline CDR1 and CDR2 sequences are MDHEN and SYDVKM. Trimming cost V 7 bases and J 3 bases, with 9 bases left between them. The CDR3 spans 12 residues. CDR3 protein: CASTPGDYGYTF. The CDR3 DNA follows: TGTGCCAGCACCCCGGGGGACTATGGCTACACCTTC.

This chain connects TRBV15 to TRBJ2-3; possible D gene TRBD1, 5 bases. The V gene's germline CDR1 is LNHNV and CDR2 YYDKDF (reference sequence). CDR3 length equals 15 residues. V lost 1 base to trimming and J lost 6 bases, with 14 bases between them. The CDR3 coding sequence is TGTGCCACCAGCAGAGTATCAGGGCCAGGGGATACGCAGTATTTT. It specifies CATSRVSGPGDTQYF.

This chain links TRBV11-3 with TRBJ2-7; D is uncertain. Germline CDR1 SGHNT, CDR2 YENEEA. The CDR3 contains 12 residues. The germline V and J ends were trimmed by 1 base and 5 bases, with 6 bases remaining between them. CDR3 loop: CASSLGHNEQYF. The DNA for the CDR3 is TGTGCCAGCAGCTTAGGCCATAACGAGCAGTACTTC.

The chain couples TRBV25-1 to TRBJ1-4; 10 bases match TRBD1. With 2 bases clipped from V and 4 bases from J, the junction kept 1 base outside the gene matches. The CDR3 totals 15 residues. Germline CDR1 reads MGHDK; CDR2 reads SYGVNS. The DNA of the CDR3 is TGTGCCAGCAGTGAAGGGACAGGGGTTAATGAAAAACTGTTTTTT. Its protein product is CASSEGTGVNEKLFF.

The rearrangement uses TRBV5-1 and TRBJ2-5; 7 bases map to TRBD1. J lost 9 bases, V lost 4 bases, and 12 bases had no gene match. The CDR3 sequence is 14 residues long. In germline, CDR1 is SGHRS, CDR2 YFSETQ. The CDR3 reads CASSPGQSPRAQYF. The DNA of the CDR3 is TGCGCCAGCAGCCCGGGACAGTCCCCAAGGGCCCAGTACTTC.

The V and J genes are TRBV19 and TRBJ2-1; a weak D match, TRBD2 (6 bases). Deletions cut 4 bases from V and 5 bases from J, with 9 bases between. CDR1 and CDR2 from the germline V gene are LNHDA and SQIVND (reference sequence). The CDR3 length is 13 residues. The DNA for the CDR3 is TGTGCCAGTAGTAGTAGCGGAAACAATGAGCAGTTCTTC. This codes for CASSSSGNNEQFF.

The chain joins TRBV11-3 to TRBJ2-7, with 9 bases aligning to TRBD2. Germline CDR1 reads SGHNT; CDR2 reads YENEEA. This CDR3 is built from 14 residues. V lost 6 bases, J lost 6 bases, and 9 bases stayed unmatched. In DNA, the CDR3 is TGTGCCAGCAGTCTACGGGGACTAGCATCCGAGCAGTACTTC. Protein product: CASSLRGLASEQYF.

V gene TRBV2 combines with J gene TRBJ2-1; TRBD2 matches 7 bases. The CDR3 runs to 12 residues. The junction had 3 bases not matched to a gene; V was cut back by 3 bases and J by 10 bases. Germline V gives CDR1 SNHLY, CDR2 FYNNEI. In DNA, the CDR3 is TGTGCCAGCAGTGACAGCGGGATCGAGCAGTTCTTC. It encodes CASSDSGIEQFF. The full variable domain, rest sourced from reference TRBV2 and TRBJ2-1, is EPEVTQTPSHQVTQMGQEVILRCVPISNHLYFYWYRQILGQKVEFLVSFYNNEISEKSEIFDDQFSVERPDGSNFTLKIRSTKLEDSAMYFCASSDSGIEQFFGPGTRLTVL.

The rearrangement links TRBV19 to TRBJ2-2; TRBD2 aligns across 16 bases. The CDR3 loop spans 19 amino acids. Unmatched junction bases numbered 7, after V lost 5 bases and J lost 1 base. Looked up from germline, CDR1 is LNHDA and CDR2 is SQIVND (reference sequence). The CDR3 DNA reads TGTGCCAGTAGTCCGGGGACTAGCGGGAGGGCTCTGAACACCGGGGAGCTGTTTTTT. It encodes CASSPGTSGRALNTGELFF.